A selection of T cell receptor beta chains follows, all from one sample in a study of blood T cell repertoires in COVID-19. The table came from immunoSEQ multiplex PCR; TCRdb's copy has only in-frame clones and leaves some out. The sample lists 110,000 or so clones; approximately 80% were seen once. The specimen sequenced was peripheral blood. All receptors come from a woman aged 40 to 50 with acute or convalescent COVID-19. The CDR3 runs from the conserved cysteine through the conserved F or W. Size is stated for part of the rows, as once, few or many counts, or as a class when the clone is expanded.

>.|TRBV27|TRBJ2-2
CASSSPTGRTTGELFF
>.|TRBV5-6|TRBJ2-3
CASSSLGTDTQYF
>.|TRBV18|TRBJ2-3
CASSPRGADTQYF
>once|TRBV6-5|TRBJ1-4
CASSYSDRQNEKLFF
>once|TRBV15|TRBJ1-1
CATSRGRGDTEAFF
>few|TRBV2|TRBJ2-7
CASRLLRRDRGSEEQYF
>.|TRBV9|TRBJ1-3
CASSGSAGNTIYF
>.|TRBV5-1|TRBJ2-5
CASSLQAGLKETQYF
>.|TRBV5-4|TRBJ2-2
CASSATLASGELFF
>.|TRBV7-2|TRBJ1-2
CASSPDSGTGLSNYGYTF
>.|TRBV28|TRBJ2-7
CASRDKYEQYF
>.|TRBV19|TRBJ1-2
CASSIDLTGQAYGYTF
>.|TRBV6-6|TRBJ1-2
CASSLANLYGYTF
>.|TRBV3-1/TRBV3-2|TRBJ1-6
CASSDTYSPLHF
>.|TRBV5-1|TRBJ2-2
CASSWGDRDTGELFF
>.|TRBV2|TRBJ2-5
CASSPARGLAEETQYF
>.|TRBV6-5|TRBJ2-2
CASRPGTSAGGELFF
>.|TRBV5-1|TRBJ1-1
CASSLAGSSLGAFF
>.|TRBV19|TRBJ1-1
CASSLGGEAFF
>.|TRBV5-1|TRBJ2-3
CASSHGTSGITDTQYF
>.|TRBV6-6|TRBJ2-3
CASSPGVSTDTQYF
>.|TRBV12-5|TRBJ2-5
CASGLFGETQYF
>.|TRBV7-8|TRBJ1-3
CASSLDPGGGNTIYF
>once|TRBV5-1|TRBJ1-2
CASTATGGAYGYTF